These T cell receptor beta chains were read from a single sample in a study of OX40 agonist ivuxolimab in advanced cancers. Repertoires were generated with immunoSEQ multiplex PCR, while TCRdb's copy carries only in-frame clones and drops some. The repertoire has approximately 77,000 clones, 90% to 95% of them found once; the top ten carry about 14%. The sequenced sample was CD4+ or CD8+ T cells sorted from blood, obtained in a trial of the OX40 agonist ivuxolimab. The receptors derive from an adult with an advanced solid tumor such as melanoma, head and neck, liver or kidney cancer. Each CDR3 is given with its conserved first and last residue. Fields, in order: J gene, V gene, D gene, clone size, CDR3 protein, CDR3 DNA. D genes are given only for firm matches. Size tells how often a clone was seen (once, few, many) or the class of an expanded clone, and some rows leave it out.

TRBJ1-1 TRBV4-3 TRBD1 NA CASSVRGLNTEAFF TGCGCCAGCAGCGTCAGGGGGCTGAACACTGAAGCTTTCTTT
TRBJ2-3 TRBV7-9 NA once CASSRSFTHTDTQYF TGTGCCAGCAGCCGTTCCTTCACCCACACAGATACGCAGTATTTT
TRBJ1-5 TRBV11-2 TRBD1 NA CASSSGQGGQPQHF TGTGCCAGCAGCTCGGGACAGGGTGGTCAGCCCCAGCATTTT
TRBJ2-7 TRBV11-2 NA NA CASSLDRRGAEQYF TGTGCCAGCAGCTTAGATCGGCGGGGCGCCGAGCAGTACTTC
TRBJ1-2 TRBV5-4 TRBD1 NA CASSLLRLDRGGKGYTF TGTGCCAGCAGCTTGTTAAGATTGGACAGGGGAGGGAAGGGCTACACCTTC
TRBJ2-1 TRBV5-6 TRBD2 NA CASSREGGPHNEQFF TGTGCCAGCAGCCGGGAGGGAGGGCCCCACAATGAGCAGTTCTTC
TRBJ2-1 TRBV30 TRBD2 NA CAWSTGTSGNNEQFF TGTGCCTGGTCCACCGGGACTAGCGGTAATAATGAGCAGTTCTTC
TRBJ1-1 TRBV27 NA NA CASSLGPNTEAFF TGTGCCAGCAGTCTCGGACCGAACACTGAAGCTTTCTTT
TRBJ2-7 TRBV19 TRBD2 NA CASSAASGPLYEQYF TGTGCCAGTAGTGCGGCTAGCGGACCCCTCTACGAGCAGTACTTC
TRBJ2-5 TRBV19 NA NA CASSRGRIETQYF TGTGCCAGTAGTAGGGGGCGAATAGAGACCCAGTACTTC
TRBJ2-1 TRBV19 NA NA CASSSRTSPNEQFF TGTGCCAGTAGTTCTCGGACCAGCCCCAATGAGCAGTTCTTC
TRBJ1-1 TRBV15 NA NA CATSRSRGNTEAFF TGTGCCACCAGCAGATCACGGGGGAACACTGAAGCTTTCTTT
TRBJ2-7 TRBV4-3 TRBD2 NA CASSQDLDIGLANVYEQYF TGCGCCAGCAGCCAAGATCTTGACATCGGACTAGCGAATGTCTACGAGCAGTACTTC
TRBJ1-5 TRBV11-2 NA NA CASSLDRWGRSNQPQHF TGTGCCAGCAGCTTAGATCGATGGGGGCGTAGCAATCAGCCCCAGCATTTT
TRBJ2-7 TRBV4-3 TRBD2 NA CASSQGLAGVSREQYF TGCGCCAGCAGCCAAGGACTAGCGGGAGTTTCCCGGGAGCAGTACTTC
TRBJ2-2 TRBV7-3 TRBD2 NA CASSLAGGGGELFF TGTGCCAGCAGCTTAGCGGGAGGCGGCGGGGAGCTGTTTTTT
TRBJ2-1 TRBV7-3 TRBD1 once CASSFPSETGAYNEQFF TGTGCCAGCAGCTTTCCCTCGGAGACAGGGGCCTACAATGAGCAGTTCTTC
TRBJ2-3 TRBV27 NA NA CASSSYGTSDTQYF TGTGCCAGCAGTTCTTATGGGACGTCAGATACGCAGTATTTT
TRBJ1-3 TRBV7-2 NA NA CASTSSLHPGTF TGTGCCAGCACCTCAAGTCTCCATCCAGGAACCTTT
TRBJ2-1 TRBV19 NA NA CASTNLLVDGPYNEQFF TGTGCCAGTACTAATTTACTCGTGGATGGTCCTTACAATGAGCAGTTCTTC
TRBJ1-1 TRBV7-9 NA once CASSPGPLEAFF TGTGCCAGCAGCCCCGGCCCTCTTGAAGCTTTCTTT
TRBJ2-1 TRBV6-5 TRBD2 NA CASSYSKRGEQFF TGTGCCAGCAGTTACTCGAAGCGGGGTGAGCAGTTCTTC
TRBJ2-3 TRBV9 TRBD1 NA CASSIRDRGLEDTQYF TGTGCCAGCAGCATAAGAGACAGGGGGCTAGAAGATACGCAGTATTTT
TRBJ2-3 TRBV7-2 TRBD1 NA CASSRPGTGSDTQYF TGTGCCAGCAGCCGACCCGGGACAGGATCAGATACGCAGTATTTT
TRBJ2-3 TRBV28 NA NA CASSPSVGDTQYF TGTGCCAGCAGTCCCTCAGTGGGCGATACGCAGTATTTT
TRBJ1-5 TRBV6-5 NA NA CASSQRGLNQPQHF TGTGCCAGCAGCCAACGGGGGCTGAATCAGCCCCAGCATTTT
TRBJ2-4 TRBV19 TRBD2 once CASSIDPPGLVGKNIQYF TGTGCCAGTAGTATAGATCCTCCGGGACTAGTGGGCAAAAACATTCAGTACTTC
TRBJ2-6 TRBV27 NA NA CASSLVYSGANVLTF TGTGCCAGCAGTTTAGTCTACTCTGGGGCCAACGTCCTGACTTTC
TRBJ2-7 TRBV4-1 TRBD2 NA CASSQFLAGEAPEQYF TGCGCCAGCAGCCAATTCCTAGCGGGAGAAGCCCCCGAGCAGTACTTC
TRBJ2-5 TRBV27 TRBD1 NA CASSGRMTGKETQYF TGTGCCAGCTCCGGCCGGATGACAGGGAAAGAGACCCAGTACTTC
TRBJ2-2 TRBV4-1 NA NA CASSQEPGAGELFF TGCGCCAGCAGCCAAGAGCCCGGGGCCGGGGAGCTGTTTTTT
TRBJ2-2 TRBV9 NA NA CASSVVADNTGELFF TGTGCCAGCAGCGTAGTGGCGGACAACACCGGGGAGCTGTTTTTT
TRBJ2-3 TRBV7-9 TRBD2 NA CASSSATSGSPTDTQYF TGTGCCAGCAGCTCTGCGACTAGCGGGAGCCCGACAGATACGCAGTATTTT
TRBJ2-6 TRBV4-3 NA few CASSQELGLISGANVLTF TGCGCCAGCAGCCAAGAACTGGGTTTAATCTCTGGGGCCAACGTCCTGACTTTC
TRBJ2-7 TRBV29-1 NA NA CSVEAFGPSPYEQYF TGCAGCGTTGAGGCATTCGGGCCATCGCCCTACGAGCAGTACTTC
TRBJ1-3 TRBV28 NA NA CASSSDFGNTIYF TGTGCCAGCAGTTCGGACTTTGGAAACACCATATATTTT
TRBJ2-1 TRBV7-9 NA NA CASSPGYEQFF TGTGCCAGCAGCCCGGGCTATGAGCAGTTCTTC
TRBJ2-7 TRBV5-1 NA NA CASSSLDGTYEQYF TGCGCCAGCAGCAGCCTCGACGGTACCTACGAGCAGTACTTC
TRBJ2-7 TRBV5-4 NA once CASSLVGGGVEDEQYF TGTGCCAGCAGCTTGGTAGGAGGGGGAGTTGAGGACGAGCAGTACTTC
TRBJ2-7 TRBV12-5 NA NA CASGLAAFYEQYF TGTGCTAGTGGTTTGGCCGCTTTTTACGAGCAGTACTTC